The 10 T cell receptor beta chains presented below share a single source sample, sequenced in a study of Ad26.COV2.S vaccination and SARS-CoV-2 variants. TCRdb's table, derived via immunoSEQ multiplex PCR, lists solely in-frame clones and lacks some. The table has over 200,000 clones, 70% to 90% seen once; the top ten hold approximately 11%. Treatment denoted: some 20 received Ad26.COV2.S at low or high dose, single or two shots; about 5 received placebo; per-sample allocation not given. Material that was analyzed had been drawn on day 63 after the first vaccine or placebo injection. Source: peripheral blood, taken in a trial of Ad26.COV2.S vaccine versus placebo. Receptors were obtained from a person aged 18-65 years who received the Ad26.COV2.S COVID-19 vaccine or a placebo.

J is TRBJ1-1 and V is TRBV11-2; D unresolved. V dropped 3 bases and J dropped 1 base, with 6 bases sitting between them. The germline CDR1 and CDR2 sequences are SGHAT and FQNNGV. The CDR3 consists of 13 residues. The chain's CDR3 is CASSFKRNTEAFF. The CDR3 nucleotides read TGTGCCAGCAGCTTTAAAAGGAACACTGAAGCTTTCTTT.

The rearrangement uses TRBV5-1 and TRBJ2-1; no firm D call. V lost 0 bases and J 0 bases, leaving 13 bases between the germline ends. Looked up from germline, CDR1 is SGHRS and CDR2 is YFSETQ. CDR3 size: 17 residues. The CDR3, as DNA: TGCGCCAGCAGCTTGGTGTCCGGTTCGAGCTCCTACAATGAGCAGTTCTTC. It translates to CASSLVSGSSSYNEQFF. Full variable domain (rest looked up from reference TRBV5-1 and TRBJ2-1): KAGVTQTPRYLIKTRGQQVTLSCSPISGHRSVSWYQQTPGQGLQFLFEYFSETQRNKGNFPGRFSGRQFSNSRSEMNVSTLELGDSALYLCASSLVSGSSSYNEQFFGPGTRLTVL.

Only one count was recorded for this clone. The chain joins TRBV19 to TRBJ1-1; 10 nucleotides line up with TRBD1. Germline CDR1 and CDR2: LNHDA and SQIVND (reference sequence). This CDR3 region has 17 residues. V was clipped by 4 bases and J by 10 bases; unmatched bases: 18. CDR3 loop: CASSRPFPGQGRRVAFF. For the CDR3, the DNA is TGTGCCAGTAGTAGACCATTCCCGGGACAGGGGCGACGGGTAGCTTTCTTT.

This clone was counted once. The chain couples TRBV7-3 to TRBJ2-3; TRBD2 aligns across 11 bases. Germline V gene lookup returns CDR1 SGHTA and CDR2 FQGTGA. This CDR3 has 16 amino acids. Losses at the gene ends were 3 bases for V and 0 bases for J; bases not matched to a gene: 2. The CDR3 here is CASSFRLAGSTDTQYF. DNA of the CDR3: TGTGCCAGCAGCTTCCGACTAGCGGGGAGCACAGATACGCAGTATTTT.

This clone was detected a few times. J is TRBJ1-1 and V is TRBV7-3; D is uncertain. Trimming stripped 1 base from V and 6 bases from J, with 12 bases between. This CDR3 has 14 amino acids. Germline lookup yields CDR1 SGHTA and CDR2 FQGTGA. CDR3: CASSLNPVTAEAFF. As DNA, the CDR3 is TGTGCCAGCAGCTTAAATCCGGTGACGGCTGAAGCTTTCTTT.

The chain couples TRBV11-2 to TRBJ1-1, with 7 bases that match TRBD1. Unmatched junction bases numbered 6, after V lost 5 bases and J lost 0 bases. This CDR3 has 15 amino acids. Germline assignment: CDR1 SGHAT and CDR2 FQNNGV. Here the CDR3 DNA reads TGTGCCAGCAGCAGCCCAGGGGGACTGAACACTGAAGCTTTCTTT. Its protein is CASSSPGGLNTEAFF.

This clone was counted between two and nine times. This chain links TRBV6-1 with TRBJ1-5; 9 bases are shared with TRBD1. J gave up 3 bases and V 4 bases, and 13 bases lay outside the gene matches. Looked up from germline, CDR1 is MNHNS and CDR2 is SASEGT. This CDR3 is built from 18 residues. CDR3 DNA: TGTGCCAGCAGTGCCACCCCCCTCGGGACAGGGCTCAATCAGCCCCAGCATTTT. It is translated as CASSATPLGTGLNQPQHF.

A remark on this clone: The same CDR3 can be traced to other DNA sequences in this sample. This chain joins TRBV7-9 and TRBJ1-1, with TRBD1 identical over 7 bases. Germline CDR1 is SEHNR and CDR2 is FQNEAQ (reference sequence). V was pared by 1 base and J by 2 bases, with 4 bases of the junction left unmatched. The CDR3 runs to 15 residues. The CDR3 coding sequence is TGTGCCAGCAGCTTAGGACAGGGCGGAAACACTGAAGCTTTCTTT. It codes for CASSLGQGGNTEAFF.

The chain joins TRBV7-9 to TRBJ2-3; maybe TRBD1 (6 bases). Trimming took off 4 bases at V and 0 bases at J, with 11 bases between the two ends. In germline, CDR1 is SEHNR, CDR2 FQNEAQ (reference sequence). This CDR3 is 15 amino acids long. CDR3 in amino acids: CASSSTGSSTDTQYF. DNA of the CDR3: TGTGCCAGCAGCTCGACAGGTTCGAGCACAGATACGCAGTATTTT. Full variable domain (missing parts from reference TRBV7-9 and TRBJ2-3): DTGVSQNPRHKITKRGQNVTFRCDPISEHNRLYWYRQTLGQGPEFLTYFQNEAQLEKSRLLSDRFSAERPKGSFSTLEIQRTEQGDSAMYLCASSSTGSSTDTQYFGPGTRLTVL.

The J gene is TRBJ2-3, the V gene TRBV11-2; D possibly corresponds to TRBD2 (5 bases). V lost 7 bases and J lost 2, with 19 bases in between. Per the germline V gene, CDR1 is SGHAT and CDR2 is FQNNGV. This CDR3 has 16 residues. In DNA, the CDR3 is TGTGCCAGCAAGACTGAGCGGAGCCCCCCCACAGATACGCAGTATTTT. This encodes CASKTERSPPTDTQYF.